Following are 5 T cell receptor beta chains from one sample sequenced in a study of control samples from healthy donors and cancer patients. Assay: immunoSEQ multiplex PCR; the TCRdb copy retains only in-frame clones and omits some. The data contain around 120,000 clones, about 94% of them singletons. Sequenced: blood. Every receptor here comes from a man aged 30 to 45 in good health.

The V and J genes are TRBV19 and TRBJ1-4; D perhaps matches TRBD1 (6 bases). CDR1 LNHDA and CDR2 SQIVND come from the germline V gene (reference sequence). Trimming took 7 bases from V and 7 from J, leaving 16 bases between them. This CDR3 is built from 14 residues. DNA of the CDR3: TGTGCCAGTATCTCCGCGGGGGGCGGTGAAAAACTGTTTTTT. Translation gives CASISAGGGEKLFF.

The CDR3 nucleotides are TGTGCCAGCAGCTTAGGTAGGGGCCTATACAATGAGCAGTTCTTC. Translating gives CASSLGRGLYNEQFF. V and J are TRBV5-4 and TRBJ2-1; perhaps TRBD1 as D (5 bases). The CDR3 totals 15 residues. The V gene lost 2 bases and the J gene lost 4 bases, with 13 bases spanning the gap. Germline V gene data show CDR1 as SGHNT and CDR2 as YYREEE (reference sequence).

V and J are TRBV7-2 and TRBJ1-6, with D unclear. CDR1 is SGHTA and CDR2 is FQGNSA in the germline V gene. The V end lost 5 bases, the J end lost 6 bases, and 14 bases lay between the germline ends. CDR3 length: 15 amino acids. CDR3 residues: CASSPNRERNSPLHF. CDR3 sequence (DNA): TGTGCCAGCAGCCCCAACCGGGAACGTAATTCACCCCTCCACTTT.

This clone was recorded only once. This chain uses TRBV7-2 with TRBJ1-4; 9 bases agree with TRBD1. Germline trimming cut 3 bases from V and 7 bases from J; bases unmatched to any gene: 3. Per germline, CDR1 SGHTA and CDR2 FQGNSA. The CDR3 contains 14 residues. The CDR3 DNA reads TGTGCCAGCAGCTTGGGGACAGGGCCTGAAAAACTGTTTTTT. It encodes CASSLGTGPEKLFF.

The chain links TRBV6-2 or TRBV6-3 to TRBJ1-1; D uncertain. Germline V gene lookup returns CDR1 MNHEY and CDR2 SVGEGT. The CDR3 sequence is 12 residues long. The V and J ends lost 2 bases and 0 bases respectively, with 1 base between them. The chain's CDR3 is CASSYLNTEAFF. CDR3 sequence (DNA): TGTGCCAGCAGTTACCTGAACACTGAAGCTTTCTTT.